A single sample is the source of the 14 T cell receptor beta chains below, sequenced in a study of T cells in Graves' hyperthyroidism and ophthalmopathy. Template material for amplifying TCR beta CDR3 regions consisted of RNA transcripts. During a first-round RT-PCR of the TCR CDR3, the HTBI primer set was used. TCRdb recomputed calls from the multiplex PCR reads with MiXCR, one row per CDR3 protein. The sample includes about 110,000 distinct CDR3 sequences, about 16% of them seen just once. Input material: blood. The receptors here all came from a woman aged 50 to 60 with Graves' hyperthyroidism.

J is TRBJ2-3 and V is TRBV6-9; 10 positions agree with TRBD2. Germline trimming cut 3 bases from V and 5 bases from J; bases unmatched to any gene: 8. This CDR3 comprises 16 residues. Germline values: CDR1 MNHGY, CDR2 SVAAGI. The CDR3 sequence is CASSYVAGGSGDTQYF. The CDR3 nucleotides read TGTGCCAGCAGTTACGTAGCGGGAGGCTCCGGAGATACGCAGTATTTT.

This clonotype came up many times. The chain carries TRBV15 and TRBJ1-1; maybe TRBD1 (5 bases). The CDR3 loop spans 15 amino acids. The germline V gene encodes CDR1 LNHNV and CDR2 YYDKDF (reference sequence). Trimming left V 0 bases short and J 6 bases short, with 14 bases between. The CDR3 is CATSRDWGGSPEAFF. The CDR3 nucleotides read TGTGCCACCAGCAGAGATTGGGGGGGAAGCCCTGAAGCTTTCTTT. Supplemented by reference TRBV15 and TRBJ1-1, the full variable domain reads DAMVIQNPRYQVTQFGKPVTLSCSQTLNHNVMYWYQQKSSQAPKLLFHYYDKDFNNEADTPDNFQSRRPNTSFCFLDIRSPGLGDTAMYLCATSRDWGGSPEAFFGQGTRLTVV.

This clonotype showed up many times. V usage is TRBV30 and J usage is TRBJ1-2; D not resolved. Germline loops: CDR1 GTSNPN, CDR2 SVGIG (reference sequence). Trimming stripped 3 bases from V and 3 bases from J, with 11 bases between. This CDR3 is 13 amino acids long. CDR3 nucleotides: TGTGCCTGGAGCTGGGAATCGGACTATGGCTACACCTTC. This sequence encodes CAWSWESDYGYTF.

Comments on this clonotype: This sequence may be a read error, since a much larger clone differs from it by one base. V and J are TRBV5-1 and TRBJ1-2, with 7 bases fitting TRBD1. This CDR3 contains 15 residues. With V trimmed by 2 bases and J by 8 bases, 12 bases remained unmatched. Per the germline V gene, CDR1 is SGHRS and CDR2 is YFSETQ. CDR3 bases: TGCGCCAGCAGCTTATCGGGACAGAGGGCGAAGGGCTACACCTTC. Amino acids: CASSLSGQRAKGYTF. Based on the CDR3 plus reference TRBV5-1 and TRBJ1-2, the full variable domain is KAGVTQTPRYLIKTRGQQVTLSCSPISGHRSVSWYQQTPGQGLQFLFEYFSETQRNKGNFPGRFSGRQFSNSRSEMNVSTLELGDSALYLCASSLSGQRAKGYTFGSGTRLTVV.

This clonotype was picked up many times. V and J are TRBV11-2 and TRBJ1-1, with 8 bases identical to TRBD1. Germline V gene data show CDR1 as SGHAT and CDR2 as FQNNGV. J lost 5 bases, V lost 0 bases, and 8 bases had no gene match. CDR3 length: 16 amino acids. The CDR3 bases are TGTGCCAGCAGCTTAGATAGGCGGACAGGGAGTACTGAAGCTTTCTTT. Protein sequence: CASSLDRRTGSTEAFF.

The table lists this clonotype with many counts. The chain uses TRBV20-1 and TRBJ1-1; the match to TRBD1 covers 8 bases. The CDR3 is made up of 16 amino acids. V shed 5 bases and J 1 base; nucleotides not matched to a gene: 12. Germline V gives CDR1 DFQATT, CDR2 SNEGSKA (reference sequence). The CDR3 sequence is CSAPRQGSPSNTEAFF. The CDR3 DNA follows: TGCAGTGCTCCCCGACAGGGGTCCCCCTCGAACACTGAAGCTTTCTTT.

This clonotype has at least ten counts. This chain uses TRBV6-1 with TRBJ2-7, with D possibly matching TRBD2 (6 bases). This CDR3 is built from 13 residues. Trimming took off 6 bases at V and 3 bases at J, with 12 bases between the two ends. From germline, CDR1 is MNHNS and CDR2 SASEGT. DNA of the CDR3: TGTGCCAGCAGGGGGGGTGGGGTCTACGAGCAGTACTTC. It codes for CASRGGGVYEQYF.

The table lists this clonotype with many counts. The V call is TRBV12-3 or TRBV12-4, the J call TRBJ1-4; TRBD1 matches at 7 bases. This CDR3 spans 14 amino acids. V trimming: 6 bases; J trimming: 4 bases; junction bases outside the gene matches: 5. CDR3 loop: CASRQGMGNEKLFF. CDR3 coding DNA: TGTGCCAGCAGACAGGGGATGGGTAATGAAAAACTGTTTTTT.

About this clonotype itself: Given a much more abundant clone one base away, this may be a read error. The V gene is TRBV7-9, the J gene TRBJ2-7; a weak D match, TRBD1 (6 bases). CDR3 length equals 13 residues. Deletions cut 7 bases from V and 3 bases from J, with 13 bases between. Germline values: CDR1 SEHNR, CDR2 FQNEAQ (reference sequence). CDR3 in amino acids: CASNTGHDYEQYF. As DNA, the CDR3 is TGTGCCAGCAATACAGGGCATGACTACGAGCAGTACTTC. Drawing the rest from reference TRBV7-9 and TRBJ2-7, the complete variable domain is DTGVSQNPRHKITKRGQNVTFRCDPISEHNRLYWYRQTLGQGPEFLTYFQNEAQLEKSRLLSDRFSAERPKGSFSTLEIQRTEQGDSAMYLCASNTGHDYEQYFGPGTRLTVT.

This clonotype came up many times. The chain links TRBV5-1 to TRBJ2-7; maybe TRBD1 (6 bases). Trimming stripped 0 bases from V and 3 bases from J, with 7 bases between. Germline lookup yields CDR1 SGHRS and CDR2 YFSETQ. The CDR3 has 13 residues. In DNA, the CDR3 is TGCGCCAGCAGCTTGGGAGGGGGCTACGAGCAGTACGTC. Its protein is CASSLGGGYEQYV.

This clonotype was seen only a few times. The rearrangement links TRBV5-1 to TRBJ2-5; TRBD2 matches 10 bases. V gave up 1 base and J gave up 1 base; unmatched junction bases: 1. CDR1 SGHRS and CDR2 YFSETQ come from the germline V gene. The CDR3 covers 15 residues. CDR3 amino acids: CASSLLAGGQETQYF. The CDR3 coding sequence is TGCGCCAGCAGCTTGTTAGCGGGAGGCCAAGAGACCCAGTACTTC.

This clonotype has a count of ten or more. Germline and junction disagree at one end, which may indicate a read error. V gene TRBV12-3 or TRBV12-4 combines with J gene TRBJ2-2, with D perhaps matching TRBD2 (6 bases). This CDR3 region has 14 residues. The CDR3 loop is CATSDLANTGELFF. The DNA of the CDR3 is TGTGCCACCAGTGATCTAGCGAACACCGGGGAGCTATTTTTT.

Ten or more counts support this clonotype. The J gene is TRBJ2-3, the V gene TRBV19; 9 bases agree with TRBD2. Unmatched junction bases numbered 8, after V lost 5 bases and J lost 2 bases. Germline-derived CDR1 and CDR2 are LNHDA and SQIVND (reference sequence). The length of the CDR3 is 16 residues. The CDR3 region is CASSEFSGRPTDTQYF. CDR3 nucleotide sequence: TGTGCCAGTAGTGAGTTCAGCGGGAGGCCCACAGATACGCAGTATTTT.

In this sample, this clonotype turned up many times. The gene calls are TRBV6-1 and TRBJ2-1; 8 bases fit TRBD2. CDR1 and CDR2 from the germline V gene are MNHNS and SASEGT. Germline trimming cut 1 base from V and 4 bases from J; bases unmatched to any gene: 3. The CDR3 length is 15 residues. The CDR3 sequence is CASSEETSGYNEQFF. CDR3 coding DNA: TGTGCCAGCAGTGAAGAAACTAGCGGATACAATGAGCAGTTCTTC.